This TCR beta chain was observed in a study of vaccination effects on CD4 cells after COVID-19. This clone turned up a few times. No antigen is known for it. Viral peptide pools were used in the ViraFEST assay to expand antigen-specific CD4+ T cells, and sequencing came afterward. Subsequent to approximately 11 days of culture, CD4+ T cells were isolated. Vaccine administered to participants consisted of two doses of either BNT162b2 or mRNA-1273. Among the vaccine recipients, none had a prior SARS-CoV-2 infection, and nucleocapsid antibodies were negative. Method: immunoSEQ multiplex PCR; TCRdb's copy keeps in-frame clones and lacks some. The profile shows over 50,000 clones, around 78% of them singletons. The CDR3 covers 15 residues. Trimming at V came to 5 bases and at J to 0 bases, leaving 6 bases not matched to a gene. CDR1 and CDR2 from the germline V gene are SEHNR and FQNEAQ (reference sequence).

Study-wide results and limits: No early post-infection timepoints were available in the study, which also included few convalescent patients.

The V and J genes are TRBV7-9 and TRBJ2-7; 8 bases are shared with TRBD1. The receptor comes from a human donor who received a COVID-19 vaccine. This sample comprised CD4+ T cells from PBMCs cultured with HCoV-229E spike peptides, obtained after COVID-19 vaccination. The CDR3 region has the DNA TGTGCCAGCAGCCCGACAGGGGCAATCTCCTACGAGCAGTACGTC. Translated, it gives CASSPTGAISYEQYV.